A selection of T cell receptor beta chains follows, all from one sample in a study of cytomegalovirus exposure and HLA in healthy donors. Some clones are missing from TCRdb's copy, which holds only in-frame ones; the method was immunoSEQ multiplex PCR. The data hold 45,000 to 70,000 clones, with more than 85% observed a single time. The source material was PBMCs. These receptor sequences come from a woman aged 18-30 years in good health and CMV-seronegative. Both conserved end residues are part of each CDR3. Each record gives: clone size, J gene, V gene, CDR3 protein. Only part of the rows carry a size: once, few, many, or a class if the clone is expanded.

>-|TRBJ1-1|TRBV11-2
CASSLVGGVNTEAFF
>-|TRBJ1-6|TRBV21-1
CASSKVEDRHLSPLHF
>few|TRBJ1-4|TRBV6-5
CASSPDGLMRKLFF
>-|TRBJ1-6|TRBV6-1
CASREESSYNSPLHF
>-|TRBJ2-7|TRBV4-2
CASSQEGQSQYF
>-|TRBJ2-6|TRBV4-3
CASSQGAGTVSGANVLTF
>-|TRBJ2-2|TRBV6-6
CASSYTETGELFF
>-|TRBJ1-1|TRBV7-6
CASSQSGGNTEAFF
>-|TRBJ1-2|TRBV7-9
CASSQGTGFSNYGYTF
>-|TRBJ1-1|TRBV7-2
CASSLEGRQGTEAFF